This T cell receptor (beta chain) was identified in a study of radiation and T cells in renal cell carcinoma. Findings and caveats of the study: No pretreatment tumor biopsies were available for baseline clonotypes.

The time point is: baseline pretreatment blood. As for treatment: 15 Gy SBRT to primary tumor, nephrectomy 4 weeks later. V was pared by 2 bases and J by 4 bases, with 9 bases between. Germline V CDR1 and CDR2: SGDLS, YYNGEE. The CDR3 contains 13 residues. Assay used: immunoSEQ multiplex PCR; TCRdb lists only in-frame clones, some missing. The sample records tens of thousands of clones, around 78% being singletons. As for this clone: What it recognizes is unknown.

The receptor was isolated from a man between 60 and 75 years old with renal cell carcinoma. The sample consisted of blood, taken from a patient whose treatment included radiotherapy and nephrectomy. The rearrangement uses TRBV9 and TRBJ2-5; D not resolved. CDR3 nucleotide sequence: TGTGCCAGCAGCGTTTTAGGGCGAGAGACCCAGTACTTC. It translates to CASSVLGRETQYF.